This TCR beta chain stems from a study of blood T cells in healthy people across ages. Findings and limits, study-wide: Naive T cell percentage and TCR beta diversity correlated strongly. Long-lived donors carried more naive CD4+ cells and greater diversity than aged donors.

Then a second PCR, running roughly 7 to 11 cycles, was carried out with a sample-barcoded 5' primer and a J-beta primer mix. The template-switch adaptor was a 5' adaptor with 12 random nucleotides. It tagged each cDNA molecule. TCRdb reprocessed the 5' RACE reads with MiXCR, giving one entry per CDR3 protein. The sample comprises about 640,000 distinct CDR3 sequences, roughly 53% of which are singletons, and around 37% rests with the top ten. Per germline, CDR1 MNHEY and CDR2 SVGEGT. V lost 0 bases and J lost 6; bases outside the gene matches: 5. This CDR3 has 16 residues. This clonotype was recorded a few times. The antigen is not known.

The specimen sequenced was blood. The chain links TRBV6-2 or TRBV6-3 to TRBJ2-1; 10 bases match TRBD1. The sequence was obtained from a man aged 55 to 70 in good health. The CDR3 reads CASSYSRQGAGNEQFF. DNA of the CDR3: TGTGCCAGCAGTTACTCCCGACAGGGGGCGGGCAATGAGCAGTTCTTC.